Listed here are 17 T cell receptor beta chains from one sample, sequenced in a study of molecular identifiers for immune sequencing clone quantification. MiXCR, run by TCRdb on the PCR reads, gives a single entry per CDR3 protein. The profile shows about 500,000 distinct CDR3 sequences, about 25% of them singletons. The sample comprised naive CD8+ T cells from blood, with Jurkat cell RNA spiked in. This sample's subset: FACS-sorted CD8+CD4-CCR7+CD45RA+ naive T cells. These receptor sequences come from a human donor in good health. Some libraries in this study had Jurkat cell RNA spiked in.

Worth noting for this clonotype: This may be a read error, as it is one base from a much larger clone. This chain uses TRBV29-1 with TRBJ1-1, with a possible D match to TRBD1 (6 bases). Germline CDR1 and CDR2: SQVTM and ANQGSEA. This CDR3 contains 12 residues. DNA of the CDR3: TGCAGCGTTGCTGGCAGGGACACTGAAGCTCTCTTT. It encodes CSVAGRDTEALF. The full variable domain, with the rest looked up from reference TRBV29-1 and TRBJ1-1, is SAVISQKPSRDICQRGTSLTIQCQVDSQVTMMFWYRQQPGQSLTLIATANQGSEATYESGFVIDKFPISRPNLTFSTLTVSNMSPEDSSIYLCSVAGRDTEALFGQGTRLTVV.

A few counts support this clonotype. CDR3 bases: TGTGCCAGCAGTTTTACAGGGGACAATTCACCCCTCCACTTT. Amino acids: CASSFTGDNSPLHF. J is TRBJ1-6 and V is TRBV6-2 or TRBV6-3; 7 positions match TRBD1. Trimming took 4 bases from V and 7 from J; bases not matched to a gene: 4. Germline V gene sequence: CDR1 MNHEY, CDR2 SVGEGT. The CDR3 totals 14 residues.

This clonotype was observed a handful of times. The genes are TRBV7-3 and TRBJ2-3; maybe TRBD2 (6 bases). Trimming left V 9 bases short and J 2 bases short, with 15 bases between. The CDR3 consists of 14 residues. Germline CDR1 is SGHTA and CDR2 is FQGTGA. The CDR3 nucleotides are TGTGCCAGTAAAGAACTAGCAAACACAGATACGCAGTATTTT. It codes for CASKELANTDTQYF.

In the case of this clonotype: This likely comes from a read error, as the CDR3 has no conserved phenylalanine or tryptophan at its end. The V call is TRBV19, the J call TRBJ1-2, with D perhaps matching TRBD1 (5 bases). The V end lost 1 base, the J end lost 8 bases, and 17 bases lay between the germline ends. The germline gives CDR1 LNHDA, CDR2 SQIVND (reference sequence). The CDR3 loop spans 15 amino acids. CDR3 nucleotides: TGTGCCAGTAGTATAGGGACGCGGGACTATCTCGGCTACACCATC. Its translation is CASSIGTRDYLGYTI.

The gene calls are TRBV30 and TRBJ2-3, with 7 positions matching TRBD2. With 4 bases clipped from V and 0 bases from J, the junction kept 7 bases outside the gene matches. The CDR3 extends over 15 amino acids. Germline CDR1 reads GTSNPN; CDR2 reads SVGIG (reference sequence). CDR3 nucleotide sequence: TGTGCCTGGACTAGCGGCTTTGATAGCACAGATACGCAGTATTTT. It is translated as CAWTSGFDSTDTQYF.

With regard to this clonotype: This clone may be a read error of a much larger clone one base away. CDR3 residues: CARRGYKQYF. The CDR3 DNA reads TGTGCCAGGCGGGGGTACAAGCAGTACTTC. The chain employs TRBV6-2 or TRBV6-3 and TRBJ2-7; TRBD2 aligns across 7 bases. The CDR3 covers 10 residues. CDR1 is MNHEY, CDR2 SVGEGT, per germline. Trimming removed 9 bases from V and 8 bases from J; junction bases left unmatched: 4.

This clonotype was picked up a small number of times. The chain carries TRBV12-3 or TRBV12-4 and TRBJ2-2; D unclear. V was pared by 6 bases and J by 3 bases, with 14 bases between. The CDR3 contains 15 residues. CDR3 protein: CASSHHSGYTGELFF. The CDR3 nucleotides read TGTGCCAGCAGCCATCACAGTGGGTACACCGGGGAGCTGTTTTTT.

As concerns this clonotype: A much larger clone is a single base away; this may be a read error. This CDR3 fails to terminate in the conserved phenylalanine or tryptophan, so it likely reflects a read error. V is TRBV15 and J is TRBJ1-4; TRBD1 aligns across 7 bases. After removal of 4 bases from V and 3 bases from J, the junction contained 5 bases not matched to a gene. Looked up from germline, CDR1 is LNHNV and CDR2 is YYDKDF (reference sequence). The CDR3 is 15 residues long. The chain's CDR3 is CATSIPGTANEKLFL. For the CDR3, the DNA is TGTGCCACCAGCATCCCCGGGACAGCTAATGAAAAACTGTTTCTT.

This clonotype has only a few counts. V is TRBV27 and J is TRBJ2-7; 10 bases map to TRBD2. The CDR3 is 15 residues long. Germline loops: CDR1 MNHEY, CDR2 SMNVEV (reference sequence). With 5 bases clipped from V and 3 bases from J, the junction kept 7 bases outside the gene matches. CDR3 sequence reads: CASSPSAGGGYEQYF. CDR3 DNA sequence: TGTGCCAGCAGTCCGTCAGCGGGAGGGGGCTACGAGCAGTACTTC.

This clonotype occurred a few times. The CDR3 region is CASSFKGRLDYEQYF. The CDR3 DNA follows: TGTGCCAGCAGTTTTAAGGGGAGACTTGACTACGAGCAGTACTTC. The chain has TRBV28 and TRBJ2-7, with D perhaps given as TRBD1 or TRBD2 (5 bases each). This CDR3 region has 15 residues. V was trimmed by 3 bases and J by 3 bases, leaving 15 bases between them. Germline V gives CDR1 MDHEN, CDR2 SYDVKM.

The V call is TRBV30, the J call TRBJ2-3; TRBD1 matches at 7 bases. Germline V gene lookup returns CDR1 GTSNPN and CDR2 SVGIG (reference sequence). Trimming at V came to 3 bases and at J to 3 bases, leaving 6 bases not matched to a gene. The CDR3 is 14 amino acids. CDR3 in amino acids: CAWRDRDATDTQYF. The CDR3 DNA is TGTGCCTGGAGAGACAGGGATGCAACAGATACGCAGTATTTT.

The CDR3 here is CASSLDGANTEAFF. The CDR3 DNA reads as TGTGCCAGCAGTCTGGACGGAGCGAACACTGAAGCTTTCTTT. The V call is TRBV6-2 or TRBV6-3, the J call TRBJ1-1; unclear D gene. V was cut by 5 bases and J by 1 base, with 11 bases left in between. CDR1 MNHEY and CDR2 SVGEGT come from the germline V gene. CDR3 size: 14 residues.

This clonotype was picked up a small number of times. This sequence joins TRBV7-9 and TRBJ1-4; no reliable D call. Germline CDR1 SEHNR, CDR2 FQNEAQ (reference sequence). V was pared by 4 bases and J by 8 bases, with 14 bases between. The CDR3 consists of 14 residues. The CDR3: CASSWKTFGEKLFF. The CDR3 region has the DNA TGTGCCAGCAGCTGGAAAACCTTTGGGGAAAAACTGTTTTTT. Full variable domain (missing parts from reference TRBV7-9 and TRBJ1-4): DTGVSQNPRHKITKRGQNVTFRCDPISEHNRLYWYRQTLGQGPEFLTYFQNEAQLEKSRLLSDRFSAERPKGSFSTLEIQRTEQGDSAMYLCASSWKTFGEKLFFGSGTQLSVL.

In this sample, this clonotype turned up many times. The gene calls are TRBV12-3 or TRBV12-4 and TRBJ1-1; D remains ambiguous. The CDR3 is 12 amino acids. Between the trimmed V and J ends, which lost 6 bases and 4 bases, there was a span of 9 bases. The CDR3 spells CASRTGSTEAFF. CDR3 nucleotides: TGTGCCAGCAGAACCGGGTCCACTGAAGCTTTCTTT.

The chain combines TRBV7-7 with TRBJ1-3; D is unresolved. CDR1 and CDR2 (germline): SSHAT, FNYEAQ (reference sequence). The CDR3 consists of 13 residues. Trimming shortened V by 5 bases and J by 0 bases, and 5 bases separated the two germline ends. The chain's CDR3 is CASSLNSGNTIYF. The CDR3 DNA reads TGTGCCAGCAGCCTCAACTCTGGAAACACCATATATTTT.

This clonotype was recorded many times. The V gene is TRBV19, the J gene TRBJ2-2, with unresolved D. Germline values: CDR1 LNHDA, CDR2 SQIVND (reference sequence). The V end lost 5 bases, the J end lost 5 bases, and 15 bases lay between the germline ends. This CDR3 is 15 amino acids long. CDR3 sequence reads: CASSLASRGTGELFF. The CDR3 DNA sequence: TGTGCCAGTAGTTTGGCCAGCCGTGGGACCGGGGAGCTGTTTTTT. The full variable domain, its missing parts supplied by reference TRBV19 and TRBJ2-2, is DGGITQSPKYLFRKEGQNVTLSCEQNLNHDAMYWYRQDPGQGLRLIYYSQIVNDFQKGDIAEGYSVSREKKESFPLTVTSAQKNPTAFYLCASSLASRGTGELFFGEGSRLTVL.

Concerning this clonotype: The junction differs from germline at one of its ends, possibly a read error. The rearrangement uses TRBV27 and TRBJ2-1; perhaps TRBD1 as D (6 bases). Germline lookup yields CDR1 MNHEY and CDR2 SMNVEV (reference sequence). The CDR3 is 15 amino acids. In DNA form, the CDR3 reads TGTGCCTGCAGTTATTCGTGGGGGCTGAGGGGTGAGCAGTTCTTC. Protein sequence: CACSYSWGLRGEQFF.